The rows below give T cell receptor beta chains drawn from one sample of a study of somatic mutations in cytotoxic T cells in rheumatoid arthritis. The protocol was immunoSEQ multiplex PCR, while the TCRdb copy is restricted to in-frame clones and leaves out a portion. The profile shows about 4,200 clones, approximately 77% of them singletons. Sequencing used CD8+ T cells sorted from blood. These receptor sequences come from an adult with rheumatoid arthritis. Each CDR3 is given with its conserved first and last residue. Each record gives: J gene, V gene, CDR3 length, D gene, clone size, CDR3 DNA, CDR3 protein. A D gene is named only where the DNA matches it firmly. The size of a clone is reported for some rows only, either as once, few or many, or as a class for expanded clones.

>TRBJ1-1|TRBV6-1|16|.|few
TGTGCCAGCAGTGTCCACTTACAGGGCGCGAACACTGAAGCTTTCTTT
CASSVHLQGANTEAFF
>TRBJ2-1|TRBV7-6|16|TRBD2|.
TGTGCCAGCAGCCCGTCCGGGACTAGCGTGTACAATGAGCAGTTCTTC
CASSPSGTSVYNEQFF
>TRBJ2-5|TRBV7-9|12|.|.
TGTGCCAGCAGTCAACTCGGGGAGTCCCAGTACTTC
CASSQLGESQYF
>TRBJ1-3|TRBV6-6|15|.|.
TGTGCCAGCAGTTATTCCCGGGGCTCTGGAAACACCATATATTTT
CASSYSRGSGNTIYF
>TRBJ2-7|TRBV7-1|12|.|few
TGTGCCAGCAGCTTAGGGGGGGGCGAGCAGTACTTC
CASSLGGGEQYF
>TRBJ2-3|TRBV6-5|14|.|.
TGTGCCAGCAGTCGAGGGGCCCAATCAGATACGCAGTATTTT
CASSRGAQSDTQYF
>TRBJ1-2|TRBV7-6|15|.|.
TGTGCCAGCAGCTCCAGGGCCCTGGCCCACTATGGCTACACCTTC
CASSSRALAHYGYTF
>TRBJ2-2|TRBV9|12|.|once
TGTGCCACACAGGGTAGAACCGGGGAGCTGTTTTTT
CATQGRTGELFF
>TRBJ2-1|TRBV7-9|14|.|.
TGTGCCAGCAGCCCCTGGGAATTCTACAATGAGCAGTTCTTC
CASSPWEFYNEQFF
>TRBJ2-4|TRBV9|12|.|once
TGTGCCAGCACGGGGGATGAGAACATTCAGTACTTC
CASTGDENIQYF
>TRBJ2-1|TRBV7-2|18|TRBD2|.
TGTGCCAGCAGCTTAGTAGCGGGGGGCCGGAGCTCCTACAATGAGCAGTTCTTC
CASSLVAGGRSSYNEQFF
>TRBJ1-1|TRBV4-1|17|TRBD1|.
TGCGCCAGCAGCCAAAGCCCGGGGACAGTGATGAACACTGAAGCTTTCTTT
CASSQSPGTVMNTEAFF
>TRBJ2-7|TRBV27|13|.|.
TGTGCCAGCAGTTATCGGCCTACCTACGAGCAGTACTTC
CASSYRPTYEQYF
>TRBJ1-4|TRBV9|15|.|.
TGTGCCAGCAGCGCCCACAGGACTTCTAATGAAAAACTGTTTTTT
CASSAHRTSNEKLFF